The T cell receptor beta chain under discussion was sequenced for a study of T-cell memory formation after mild COVID-19. Study-level findings and limits: Of the contracting clones, CD4+ ones lay mainly in CM and EM, and CD8+ ones in EMRA. Pre-infection memory harbored some responding clones, suggesting cross-reactive memory joined.

CDR1 is LGHNA, CDR2 YSLEER, per germline. Trimming left V 8 bases short and J 0 bases short, with 13 bases between. This CDR3 comprises 15 residues. From the 5' RACE reads, TCRdb called clonotypes with MiXCR, one entry per CDR3 protein. In the table there are approximately 98,000 distinct CDR3 sequences, about a sixth of which are singletons. As to this clonotype: Its specificity is unknown.

Sequenced sample: PBMCs or a T cell subset sorted from them (not recorded which). This TCR came from a man between 18 and 29 years old who had mild COVID-19 (a few samples of this study predate the infection). Cell type and time point are not known. The chain joins TRBV4-3 to TRBJ2-2, with a tentative D call TRBD2 (5 bases). Here the CDR3 reads CASQRQAPNTGELFF. The CDR3 DNA follows: TGCGCCAGCCAGCGGCAAGCTCCGAACACCGGGGAGCTGTTTTTT.